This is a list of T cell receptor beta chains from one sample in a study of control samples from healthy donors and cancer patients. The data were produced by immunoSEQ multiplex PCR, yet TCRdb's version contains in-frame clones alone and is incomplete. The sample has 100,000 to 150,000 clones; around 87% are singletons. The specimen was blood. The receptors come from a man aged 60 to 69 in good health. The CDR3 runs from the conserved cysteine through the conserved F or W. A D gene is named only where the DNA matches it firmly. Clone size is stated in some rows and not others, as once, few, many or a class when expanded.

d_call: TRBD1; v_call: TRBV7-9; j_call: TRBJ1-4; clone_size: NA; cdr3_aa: CASSYTPGQGNEKLFF; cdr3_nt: TGTGCCAGCAGCTACACCCCGGGACAGGGTAATGAAAAACTGTTTTTT
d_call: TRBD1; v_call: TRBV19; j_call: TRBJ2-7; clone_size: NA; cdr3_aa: CATSGQDRREQYF; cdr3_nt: TGTGCCACCTCGGGACAGGATCGTCGCGAGCAGTACTTC
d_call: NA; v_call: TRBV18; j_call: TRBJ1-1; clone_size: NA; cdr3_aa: CASSPDRATEAFF; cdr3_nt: TGTGCCAGCTCACCGGACAGAGCCACTGAAGCTTTCTTT
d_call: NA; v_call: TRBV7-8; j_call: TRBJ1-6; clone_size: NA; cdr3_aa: CASSLAGVVSPLHF; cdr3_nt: TGTGCCAGCAGCTTAGCCGGGGTGGTTTCACCCCTCCACTTT
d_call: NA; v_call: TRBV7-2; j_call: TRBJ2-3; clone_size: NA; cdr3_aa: CASSLAGLDTQYF; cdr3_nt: TGTGCCAGCAGCTTAGCGGGGTTAGATACGCAGTATTTT
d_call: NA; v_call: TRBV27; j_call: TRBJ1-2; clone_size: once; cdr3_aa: CASSFHGGGYTF; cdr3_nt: TGTGCCAGCAGTTTCCACGGAGGAGGCTACACCTTC
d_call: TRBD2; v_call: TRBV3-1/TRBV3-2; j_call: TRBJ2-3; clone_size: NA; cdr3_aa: CASSQVSTGGGDTQYF; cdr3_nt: TGTGCCAGCAGCCAAGTGTCGACGGGGGGTGGAGATACGCAGTATTTT
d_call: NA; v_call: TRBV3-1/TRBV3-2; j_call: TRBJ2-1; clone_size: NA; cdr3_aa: CASSPHFSRGGVRSYNEQFF; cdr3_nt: TGTGCCAGCAGCCCCCACTTCAGTAGGGGAGGTGTGAGGTCCTACAATGAGCAGTTCTTC
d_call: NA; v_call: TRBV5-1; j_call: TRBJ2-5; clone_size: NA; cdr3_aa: CASSLRQGSWETQYF; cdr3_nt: TGCGCCAGCAGCTTGAGGCAGGGATCTTGGGAGACCCAGTACTTC
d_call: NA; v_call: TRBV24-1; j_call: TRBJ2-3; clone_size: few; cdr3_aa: CATSDSTQLDTQYF; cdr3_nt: TGTGCCACCAGTGACTCTACACAGCTAGATACGCAGTATTTT
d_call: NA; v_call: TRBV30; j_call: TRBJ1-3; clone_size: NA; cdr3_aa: CAWSVAIASGNTIYF; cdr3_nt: TGTGCCTGGAGTGTCGCTATCGCCTCTGGAAACACCATATATTTT